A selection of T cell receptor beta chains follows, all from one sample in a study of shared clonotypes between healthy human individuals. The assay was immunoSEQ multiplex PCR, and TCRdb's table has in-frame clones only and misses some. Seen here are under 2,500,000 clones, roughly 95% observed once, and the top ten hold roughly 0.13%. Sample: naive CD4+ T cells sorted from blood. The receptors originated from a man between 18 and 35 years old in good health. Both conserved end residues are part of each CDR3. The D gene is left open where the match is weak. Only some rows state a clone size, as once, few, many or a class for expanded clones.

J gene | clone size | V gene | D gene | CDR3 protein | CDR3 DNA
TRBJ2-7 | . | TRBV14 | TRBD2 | CASSQDPLAGQEQYF | TGTGCCAGCAGCCAAGATCCCCTAGCGGGACAAGAGCAGTACTTC
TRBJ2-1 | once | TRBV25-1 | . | CASSALWVAKEQFF | TGTGCCAGCAGTGCTTTATGGGTAGCTAAGGAGCAGTTCTTC
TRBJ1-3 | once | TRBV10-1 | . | CASSGSEPGPRNTIYF | TGCGCCAGCAGTGGAAGCGAACCGGGACCTCGGAACACCATATATTTT
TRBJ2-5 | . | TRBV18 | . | CASSPGEPGTQYF | TGTGCCAGCTCACCAGGCGAGCCTGGGACCCAGTACTTC
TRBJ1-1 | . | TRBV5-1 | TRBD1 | CASSVGQVNTEAFF | TGCGCCAGCAGCGTTGGACAGGTGAACACTGAAGCTTTCTTT
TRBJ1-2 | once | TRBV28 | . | CASSSPRGAGYTF | TGTGCCAGCAGTTCACCGCGGGGGGCTGGCTACACCTTC
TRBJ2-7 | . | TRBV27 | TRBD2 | CASGSPGLASEQYF | TGTGCCAGCGGGTCGCCGGGACTAGCGAGCGAGCAGTACTTC
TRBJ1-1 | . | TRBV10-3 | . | CAIRIDRNTEAFF | TGTGCCATCCGAATTGACAGGAACACTGAAGCTTTCTTT
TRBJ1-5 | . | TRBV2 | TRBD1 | CASRGGMVQPQHF | TGTGCCAGCAGAGGGGGCATGGTTCAGCCCCAGCATTTT
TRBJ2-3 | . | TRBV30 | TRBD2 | CAWKEAGGSDTQYF | TGTGCCTGGAAAGAAGCGGGAGGCTCAGATACGCAGTATTTT
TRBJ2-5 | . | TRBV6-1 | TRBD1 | CASSWGQRETQYF | TGTGCCAGCAGCTGGGGACAGCGGGAGACCCAGTACTTC
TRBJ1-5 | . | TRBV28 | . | CASSPLPEAGDQPQHF | TGTGCCAGCAGTCCCCTCCCAGAGGCAGGGGATCAGCCCCAGCATTTT
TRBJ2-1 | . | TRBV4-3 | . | CASSRNPSGEYNEQFF | TGCGCCAGCAGCCGGAACCCATCAGGGGAGTACAATGAGCAGTTCTTC
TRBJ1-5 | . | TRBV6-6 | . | CASSYDGRLGNQPQHF | TGTGCCAGCAGTTACGACGGTCGGCTAGGCAATCAGCCCCAGCATTTT
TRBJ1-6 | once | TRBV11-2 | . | CASSLEGTFNSPLHF | TGTGCCAGCAGCTTAGAGGGGACGTTTAATTCACCCCTCCACTTT
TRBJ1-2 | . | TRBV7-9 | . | CASSWGTGTIGYTF | TGTGCCAGCAGCTGGGGTACCGGGACGATCGGCTACACCTTC
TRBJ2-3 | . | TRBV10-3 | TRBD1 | CAISGLDRQIDTQYF | TGTGCCATCAGTGGTTTGGACAGGCAAATAGATACGCAGTATTTT
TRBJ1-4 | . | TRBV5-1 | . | CASSYGSGATNEKLFF | TGCGCCAGCAGCTACGGCTCTGGGGCGACTAATGAAAAACTGTTTTTT
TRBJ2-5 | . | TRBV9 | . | CASSAGWARQETQYF | TGTGCCAGCAGCGCAGGGTGGGCCAGGCAAGAGACCCAGTACTTC
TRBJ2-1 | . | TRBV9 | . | CASSLERQYQEQFF | TGTGCCAGCAGCCTCGAGCGGCAGTATCAGGAGCAGTTCTTC
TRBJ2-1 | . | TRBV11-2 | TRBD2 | CASSLGLGGPNEQFF | TGTGCCAGCAGCTTGGGACTAGGCGGCCCCAATGAGCAGTTCTTC
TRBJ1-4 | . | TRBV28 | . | CASSLPGFNEKLFF | TGTGCCAGCAGTTTACCGGGATTCAATGAAAAACTGTTTTTT
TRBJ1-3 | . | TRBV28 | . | CASSLAGENTIYF | TGTGCCAGCAGTTTGGCAGGGGAGAACACCATATATTTT
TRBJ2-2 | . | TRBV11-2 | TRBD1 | CASSSRMGQANTGELFF | TGTGCCAGCAGCTCCCGGATGGGACAGGCGAACACCGGGGAGCTGTTTTTT
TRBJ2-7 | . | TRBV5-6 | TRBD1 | CASSLLGQGGAYEQYF | TGTGCCAGCAGCTTGTTGGGACAGGGAGGCGCCTACGAGCAGTACTTC
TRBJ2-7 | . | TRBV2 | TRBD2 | CACGTSPQAYEQYF | TGTGCCTGCGGGACTAGCCCCCAAGCCTACGAGCAGTACTTC
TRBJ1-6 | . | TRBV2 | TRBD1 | CASSEGAKNNSPLHF | TGTGCCAGCAGCGAGGGGGCGAAGAATAATTCACCCCTCCACTTT
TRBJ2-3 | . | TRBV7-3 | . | CASSFRQDTQYF | TGTGCCAGCAGCTTCCGACAGGATACGCAGTATTTT
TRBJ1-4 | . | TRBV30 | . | CAWNRQFNEKLFF | TGTGCCTGGAACCGGCAGTTTAATGAAAAACTGTTTTTT
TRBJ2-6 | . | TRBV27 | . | CASTFTGKAGANVLTF | TGTGCCAGCACCTTTACAGGTAAAGCTGGGGCCAACGTCCTGACTTTC
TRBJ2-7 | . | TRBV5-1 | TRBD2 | CASSPEGAGGSYEQYF | TGCGCCAGCAGCCCCGAGGGAGCGGGGGGCTCCTACGAGCAGTACTTC
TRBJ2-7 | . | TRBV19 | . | CAIYRDPGYEQYF | TGTGCCATATACAGGGACCCCGGCTACGAGCAGTACTTC
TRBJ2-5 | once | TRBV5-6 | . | CASSFQGGETQYF | TGTGCCAGCAGCTTCCAGGGGGGCGAGACCCAGTACTTC
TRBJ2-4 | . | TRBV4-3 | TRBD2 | CASSQDWSGAGRDIQYF | TGCGCCAGCAGCCAAGATTGGTCTGGAGCGGGGCGAGACATTCAGTACTTC
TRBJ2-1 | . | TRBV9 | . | CASSVAWGGGEQFF | TGTGCCAGCAGCGTAGCCTGGGGCGGCGGTGAGCAGTTCTTC
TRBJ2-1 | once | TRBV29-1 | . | CSVQGQSGSSYNEQFF | TGCAGCGTCCAAGGACAGTCGGGGAGCTCCTACAATGAGCAGTTCTTC
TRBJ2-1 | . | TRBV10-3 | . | CAISESGGTMGSEQFF | TGTGCCATCAGTGAGTCTGGGGGGACGATGGGGAGTGAGCAGTTCTTC
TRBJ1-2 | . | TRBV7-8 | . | CASSLVRGRGYTF | TGTGCCAGCAGCTTAGTCAGGGGTCGGGGCTACACCTTC
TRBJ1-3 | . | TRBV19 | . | CASSHIALRYTIYF | TGTGCCAGTAGTCATATAGCACTTCGTTACACCATATATTTT
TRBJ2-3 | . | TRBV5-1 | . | CASSFPVGRTDTQYF | TGCGCCAGCAGCTTCCCCGTGGGTCGCACAGATACGCAGTATTTT
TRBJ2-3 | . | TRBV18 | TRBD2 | CASSRPSGSTDTQYF | TGTGCCAGCTCACGACCTAGCGGGAGCACAGATACGCAGTATTTT
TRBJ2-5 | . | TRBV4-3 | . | CASSQGSRGGTQYF | TGCGCCAGCAGCCAAGGTTCCAGGGGGGGGACCCAGTACTTC
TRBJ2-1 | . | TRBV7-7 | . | CASSPLGINEQFF | TGTGCTAGCAGCCCCCTCGGCATCAATGAGCAGTTCTTC
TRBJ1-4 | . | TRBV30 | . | CAVTPGNNEKLFF | TGTGCCGTTACCCCAGGGAATAATGAAAAACTGTTTTTT
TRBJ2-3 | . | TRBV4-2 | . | CASSRLVVTDTDTQYF | TGTGCCAGCAGCCGCCTGGTAGTCACTGACACAGATACGCAGTATTTT
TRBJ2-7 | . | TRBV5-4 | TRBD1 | CASSPRQGAFSFYEQYF | TGTGCCAGCAGCCCTAGACAGGGTGCGTTCTCATTCTACGAGCAGTACTTC
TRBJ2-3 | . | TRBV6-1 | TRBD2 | CASSAGTSVPSTDTQYF | TGTGCCAGCAGTGCCGGGACTAGCGTTCCTAGCACAGATACGCAGTATTTT
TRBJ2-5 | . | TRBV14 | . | CASSQSMSETQYF | TGTGCCAGCAGCCAAAGTATGTCGGAGACCCAGTACTTC
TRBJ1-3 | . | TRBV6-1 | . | CASSDAAYSGNTIYF | TGTGCCAGCAGTGACGCAGCCTACTCTGGAAACACCATATATTTT
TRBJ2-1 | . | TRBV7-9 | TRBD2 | CASSRSRVLAGVDEQFF | TGTGCCAGCAGCCGCTCTCGAGTATTAGCGGGAGTTGATGAGCAGTTCTTC
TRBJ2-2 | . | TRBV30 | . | CAWSPGSGELFF | TGTGCCTGGAGTCCTGGGTCCGGGGAGCTGTTTTTT
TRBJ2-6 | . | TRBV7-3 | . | CASSLKGDQSGANVLTF | TGTGCCAGCAGCTTAAAAGGGGACCAATCTGGGGCCAACGTCCTGACTTTC
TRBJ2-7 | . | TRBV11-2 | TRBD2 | CASSSWGTSGAYEQYF | TGTGCCAGCAGCTCCTGGGGAACTAGCGGGGCTTACGAGCAGTACTTC
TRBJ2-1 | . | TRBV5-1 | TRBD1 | CASSRTGESSYNEQFF | TGCGCCAGCAGCCGGACAGGGGAGAGCTCCTACAATGAGCAGTTCTTC